This T cell receptor beta chain stems from a study of T cell responses to AZD1222 COVID-19 vaccine. Study overall: Investigators merged groups given second doses at roughly 4 or roughly 12 weeks.

This CDR3 region has 13 residues. The V gene's germline CDR1 is MDHEN and CDR2 SYDVKM. Generated by immunoSEQ multiplex PCR, the TCRdb table keeps only in-frame clones and is missing some. The repertoire holds around 110,000 clones, with 85% to 90% as singletons. On this clone: At one boundary the junction diverges from the germline segment, which might be a read error.

This sequence was found in an adult in good health. The specimen was peripheral blood, collected on day 0 of AZD1222 vaccination. This chain connects TRBV28 to TRBJ1-2; D is possibly TRBD1 (5 bases). The CDR3 sequence: CASSLGFHRMPSF. The CDR3 DNA reads as TGTGCCAGCAGTTTAGGTTTTCACAGGATGCCTTCCTTC.